These 20 T cell receptor beta chains originate from one sample sequenced in a study of blood T cell repertoires in COVID-19. Profiling relied on immunoSEQ multiplex PCR, and the TCRdb table lists in-frame clones only, not all of them. The table lists a few hundred thousand clones, under 85% of them singletons, with approximately 5% in the top ten. The sequenced sample was PBMCs or T cells enriched from blood (not recorded which). These TCRs come from a woman aged 50 to 60 who had recovered from COVID-19.

In this sample, this clone turned up once. The chain joins TRBV19 to TRBJ1-2, with unresolved D. Germline CDR1 and CDR2: LNHDA and SQIVND (reference sequence). This CDR3 spans 14 amino acids. The V end was cut by 3 bases, the J end by 1 base, with 9 bases between. The CDR3 DNA is TGTGCCAGTAGTATCGCCCAGGTTAACTATGGCTACACCTTC. Its protein product is CASSIAQVNYGYTF.

The J gene is TRBJ1-1, the V gene TRBV5-4, with TRBD1 matching over 9 bases. The J segment lost 6 bases and the V segment lost 3 bases, leaving 6 bases of the junction unmatched. CDR1 is SGHNT and CDR2 is YYREEE in the germline V gene (reference sequence). This CDR3 is built from 14 residues. The CDR3 protein is CASSSTGGVSEAFF. The CDR3 DNA follows: TGTGCCAGCAGCTCTACAGGGGGCGTCTCTGAAGCTTTCTTT. The entire variable domain, with the rest obtained from reference TRBV5-4 and TRBJ1-1, is as follows: ETGVTQSPTHLIKTRGQQVTLRCSSQSGHNTVSWYQQALGQGPQFIFQYYREEENGRGNFPPRFSGLQFPNYSSELNVNALELDDSALYLCASSSTGGVSEAFFGQGTRLTVV.

V usage is TRBV19 and J usage is TRBJ1-5; D possibly corresponds to TRBD1 (5 bases). Trimming cost V 5 bases and J 7 bases, with 12 bases left between them. Germline CDR1 is LNHDA and CDR2 is SQIVND (reference sequence). The CDR3 spans 13 residues. CDR3 DNA: TGTGCCAGTAGTGTGACAGTACAACAGCCCCAGCATTTT. Translated: CASSVTVQQPQHF.

The rearrangement joins TRBV15 to TRBJ1-2; 12 bases line up with TRBD1. The CDR3 covers 17 residues. The junction had 7 bases not matched to a gene; V was cut back by 1 base and J by 4 bases. Germline V gene sequence: CDR1 LNHNV, CDR2 YYDKDF (reference sequence). The CDR3 nucleotides are TGTGCCACCAGCAGAGGGGGACAGGGGGCCTCTATCTATGGCTACACCTTC. Its protein is CATSRGGQGASIYGYTF.

V and J are TRBV19 and TRBJ1-2; 8 bases align to TRBD1. The CDR3 extends over 14 amino acids. J gave up 4 bases and V 7 bases, and 8 bases lay outside the gene matches. CDR1 and CDR2 (germline): LNHDA, SQIVND (reference sequence). The CDR3 DNA reads as TGTGCCAGTACCCCAGGACAGGGAACCTATGGCTACACCTTC. Encoded protein: CASTPGQGTYGYTF.

This clone came up once. The chain uses TRBV6-5 and TRBJ2-7; TRBD1 matches 7 bases. This CDR3 region has 14 residues. V lost 6 bases and J lost 2; bases outside the gene matches: 7. Germline V gene lookup returns CDR1 MNHEY and CDR2 SVGAGI. The CDR3 protein is CASRRGTETYEQYF. The CDR3 nucleotides read TGTGCCAGCAGGAGGGGGACAGAAACCTACGAGCAGTACTTC.

A note on this clone: The sample holds other DNA sequences that translate to the same CDR3. The CDR3 reads CASSLDGGSNQPQHF. CDR3 DNA sequence: TGTGCCAGCAGCTTAGATGGCGGTTCCAATCAGCCCCAGCATTTT. The genes are TRBV11-3 and TRBJ1-5; D gene ambiguous. From germline, CDR1 is SGHNT and CDR2 YENEEA. The CDR3 runs 15 residues. V was pared by 0 bases and J by 3 bases, with 9 bases between. The full variable domain, in which reference TRBV11-3 and TRBJ1-5 provide the parts outside the CDR3, is EAGVVQSPRYKIIEKKQPVAFWCNPISGHNTLYWYLQNLGQGPELLIRYENEEAVDDSQLPKDRFSAERLKGVDSTLKIQPAELGDSAVYLCASSLDGGSNQPQHFGDGTRLSIL.

V and J are TRBV6-1 and TRBJ1-6; 7 bases are a match to TRBD1. The CDR3 runs to 16 residues. The trim removed 4 bases at V and 7 bases at J, leaving 10 bases unmatched. Germline V lookup: CDR1 MNHNS, CDR2 SASEGT. This CDR3 is CASSGRTGVVNSPLHF. The CDR3 nucleotides are TGTGCCAGCAGTGGACGCACAGGGGTTGTGAATTCACCCCTCCACTTT.

This chain connects TRBV27 to TRBJ2-7; D unclear. Germline-derived CDR1 and CDR2 are MNHEY and SMNVEV (reference sequence). V was pared by 2 bases and J by 6 bases, with 11 bases between. The CDR3 is 13 amino acids. As DNA, the CDR3 is TGTGCCAGCAGTTTAGAACCGGCGGCCGAGCAGTACTTC. It encodes CASSLEPAAEQYF.

This clone was counted only a few times. Here the CDR3 reads CASSDRGKLQETQYF. For the CDR3, the DNA is TGTGCCAGCAGTGACCGGGGGAAACTCCAAGAGACCCAGTACTTC. The V call is TRBV2, the J call TRBJ2-5, with a weak D call TRBD2 (6 bases). Germline CDR1 and CDR2: SNHLY and FYNNEI. Between the trimmed V and J ends, which lost 3 bases and 1 base, there was a span of 12 bases. CDR3 size: 15 residues.

CDR3 DNA: TGTGCCAGTAACGAACAGGGGGCAACCGGGGAGCTGTTTTTT. Protein: CASNEQGATGELFF. The chain carries TRBV7-9 and TRBJ2-2, with TRBD1 matching over 9 bases. Germline CDR1 is SEHNR and CDR2 is FQNEAQ (reference sequence). Trimming at V came to 9 bases and at J to 5 bases, leaving 7 bases not matched to a gene. CDR3 length: 14 amino acids.

The chain couples TRBV29-1 to TRBJ1-1; 10 bases fit TRBD1. CDR1 and CDR2 (germline): SQVTM, ANQGSEA. The V gene end was trimmed by 6 bases and the J gene end by 9 bases; junction bases not matched to a gene: 10. The CDR3 contains 13 residues. The CDR3 loop reads CSVVPQDRGQAFF. CDR3 DNA sequence: TGCAGCGTCGTCCCGCAAGACAGGGGGCAAGCTTTCTTT.

This clone came up once. The gene calls are TRBV30 and TRBJ2-5; tentatively, D is TRBD2 (6 bases). CDR1 and CDR2 from the germline V gene are GTSNPN and SVGIG (reference sequence). The CDR3 has 14 amino acids. V gave up 2 bases and J gave up 7 bases, with 17 bases separating them. The CDR3 is CAWSPGGDRGTQYF. The CDR3 DNA sequence: TGTGCCTGGAGTCCCGGCGGGGATAGAGGGACCCAGTACTTC.

This CDR3 is CASSLGTGNTEAFF. In nucleotides, the CDR3 is TGTGCCAGCAGCCTTGGGACTGGGAACACTGAAGCTTTCTTT. This chain uses TRBV5-5 with TRBJ1-1; D is possibly TRBD1 (5 bases). There are 14 residues in the CDR3. Per the germline V gene, CDR1 is SGHKS and CDR2 is YYEKEE (reference sequence). Trimming left V 4 bases short and J 1 base short, with 11 bases between.

The chain combines TRBV5-1 with TRBJ1-2, with D perhaps TRBD1 (6 bases). Trimming left V 2 bases short and J 8 bases short, with 25 bases between. CDR3 length: 17 residues. Germline CDR1 and CDR2: SGHRS and YFSETQ. DNA for the CDR3: TGCGCCAGCAGCTTATTCTCGCTGGGCAGGGGAACGAAAGGCTACACCTTC. Residues: CASSLFSLGRGTKGYTF.

This clone came up once. This chain joins TRBV29-1 and TRBJ1-3, with D possibly matching TRBD1 (5 bases). The germline V gene has CDR1 SQVTM and CDR2 ANQGSEA. The CDR3 is 14 residues long. Between the trimmed V and J ends, which lost 3 bases and 4 bases, there was a span of 13 bases. The CDR3 is CSVDLKTDGNTIYF. CDR3 in DNA: TGCAGCGTTGATCTGAAGACAGACGGAAACACCATATATTTT.

This rearrangement joins TRBV4-1 to TRBJ1-1; D remains ambiguous. Germline CDR1 and CDR2: MGHRA and YSYEKL. The germline V and J ends were trimmed by 0 bases and 1 base, with 9 bases remaining between them. The CDR3 sequence is 15 residues long. As DNA, the CDR3 is TGCGCCAGCAGCCAAGAGAGTGCTACGAACACTGAAGCTTTCTTT. This encodes CASSQESATNTEAFF.

The rearrangement links TRBV7-2 to TRBJ1-2; perhaps TRBD1 as D (5 bases). With 1 base removed from V and 2 bases from J, the gap between germline ends came to 11 bases. This CDR3 contains 15 residues. Germline V lookup: CDR1 SGHTA, CDR2 FQGNSA. In nucleotides, the CDR3 is TGTGCCAGCAGCTTAGATGGGCAGGGCAACTATGGCTACACCTTC. Translated, it gives CASSLDGQGNYGYTF.

This clone was observed a handful of times. J is TRBJ2-1 and V is TRBV29-1, with unresolved D. Trimming took off 0 bases at V and 0 bases at J, with 6 bases between the two ends. The CDR3 is made up of 14 amino acids. Per the germline V gene, CDR1 is SQVTM and CDR2 is ANQGSEA. Here the CDR3 DNA reads TGCAGCGTTGAAGATCACAGCTCCTACAATGAGCAGTTCTTC. Its translation: CSVEDHSSYNEQFF.

The chain joins TRBV2 to TRBJ1-6; 7 nucleotides align to TRBD1. This CDR3 has 14 residues. The junction had 1 base not matched to a gene; V was cut back by 1 base and J by 7 bases. CDR1 is SNHLY, CDR2 FYNNEI, per germline. This CDR3 reads CASSEGRGNSPLHF. Written as DNA, the CDR3 is TGTGCCAGCAGTGAAGGCAGGGGGAATTCACCCCTCCACTTT.